These 30 T cell receptor beta chains were all obtained from the same sample, sequenced in a study of cytomegalovirus exposure and HLA in healthy donors. PCR amplification relied on 60 Vbeta primers (plus 13 Jbeta primers). Assay: immunoSEQ multiplex PCR; the TCRdb copy retains only in-frame clones and omits some. The sample lists more than 90,000 clones; approximately 77% were seen once. The sequencing input was PBMCs. Receptors were obtained from a female donor in good health and CMV-seronegative.

The chain joins TRBV7-9 to TRBJ2-2, with a weak D call TRBD1 (6 bases). Trimming stripped 8 bases from V and 1 base from J, with 14 bases between. From germline, CDR1 is SEHNR and CDR2 FQNEAQ (reference sequence). The CDR3 loop spans 15 amino acids. The CDR3 DNA reads as TGTGCCAGCCTTTGGACAGAAAAGAACACCGGGGAGCTGTTTTTT. This sequence encodes CASLWTEKNTGELFF.

V is TRBV18 and J is TRBJ2-7; 10 nucleotides line up with TRBD2. Germline assignment: CDR1 KGHSH and CDR2 LQKENI. V shed 5 bases, J shed 7 bases, and the junction held 11 bases outside the gene matches. The CDR3 runs 15 residues. The DNA for the CDR3 is TGTGCCAGCTCATTAGGCCTAGCGGGAGCGGGGGAGCAGTACTTC. Translating gives CASSLGLAGAGEQYF.

This chain joins TRBV11-2 and TRBJ2-4; the match to TRBD2 covers 11 bases. V dropped 3 bases and J dropped 2; count of bases not matched to a gene: 6. Germline V gives CDR1 SGHAT, CDR2 FQNNGV. The CDR3 is made up of 17 amino acids. CDR3 region: CASSFSSGGHTKNIQYF. DNA of the CDR3: TGTGCCAGCAGCTTTTCTAGCGGGGGGCACACCAAAAACATTCAGTACTTC.

This clone occurred a few times. The chain couples TRBV28 to TRBJ1-1; D gene uncertain. The CDR3 totals 13 residues. Per germline, CDR1 MDHEN and CDR2 SYDVKM. V was cut by 6 bases and J by 1 base, with 9 bases left in between. The CDR3 is CASSFEPNTEAFF. In DNA form, the CDR3 reads TGTGCCAGCAGCTTCGAGCCGAACACTGAAGCTTTCTTT.

V is TRBV30 and J is TRBJ1-5, with no clear D. Germline lookup yields CDR1 GTSNPN and CDR2 SVGIG (reference sequence). V was trimmed by 2 bases and J by 6 bases, leaving 8 bases between them. This CDR3 contains 12 residues. In DNA, the CDR3 is TGTGCCTGGAGTCGTTTGAGTCAGCCCCAGCATTTT. This translates into CAWSRLSQPQHF.

In DNA form, the CDR3 reads TGCGCCAGCAGTAATTCAAACAGGGGTGGTTTTGAGGAGCAGTACTTC. It specifies CASSNSNRGGFEEQYF. This chain joins TRBV5-1 and TRBJ2-7; 7 bases map to TRBD1. CDR1 is SGHRS and CDR2 is YFSETQ in the germline V gene. This CDR3 region has 16 residues. V shed 5 bases and J 7 bases; nucleotides not matched to a gene: 18.

V and J are TRBV28 and TRBJ1-2; D not certain. Germline CDR1 reads MDHEN; CDR2 reads SYDVKM. The CDR3 length is 17 residues. The V gene lost 4 bases and the J gene lost 4 bases, with 22 bases spanning the gap. DNA for the CDR3: TGTGCCAGCAGTTCCCACAGAGCTACACTCACCTTCTATGGCTACACCTTC. Translated: CASSSHRATLTFYGYTF.

The chain combines TRBV5-1 with TRBJ1-4, with 7 bases aligning to TRBD1. With V trimmed by 1 base and J by 4 bases, 4 bases remained unmatched. CDR1 is SGHRS and CDR2 is YFSETQ in the germline V gene. This CDR3 is built from 15 residues. The CDR3 DNA follows: TGCGCCAGCAGCTTGATCGGGACAGTTAATGAAAAACTGTTTTTT. Translating it yields CASSLIGTVNEKLFF.

This chain joins TRBV4-3 and TRBJ1-5; D is undetermined. The CDR3 consists of 13 residues. CDR1 LGHNA and CDR2 YSLEER come from the germline V gene. Trimming removed 1 base at V and 5 bases at J, with 6 bases between. The CDR3 coding sequence is TGCGCCAGCAGCCAAGCTATGGATCAGCCCCAGCATTTT. It translates to CASSQAMDQPQHF.

V is TRBV5-5 and J is TRBJ2-5; 9 nucleotides align to TRBD2. The germline CDR1 and CDR2 sequences are SGHKS and YYEKEE (reference sequence). Losses at the gene ends were 3 bases for V and 2 bases for J; bases not matched to a gene: 2. The CDR3 runs to 14 residues. The CDR3 nucleotides read TGTGCCAGCAGCTCGACTAGCGGACAAGAGACCCAGTACTTC. Translated: CASSSTSGQETQYF. Drawing the rest from reference TRBV5-5 and TRBJ2-5, the complete variable domain is DAGVTQSPTHLIKTRGQQVTLRCSPISGHKSVSWYQQVLGQGPQFIFQYYEKEERGRGNFPDRFSARQFPNYSSELNVNALLLGDSALYLCASSSTSGQETQYFGPGTRLLVL.

This clone was seen more than once but under ten times. V usage is TRBV5-1 and J usage is TRBJ2-2; 15 bases line up with TRBD2. J lost 1 base, V lost 4 bases, and 2 bases had no gene match. This CDR3 is 17 amino acids long. Germline V CDR1 and CDR2: SGHRS, YFSETQ. The DNA of the CDR3 is TGCGCCAGCAGCCCGGGACTAGCGGGAGGGAACACCGGGGAGCTGTTTTTT. Encoded protein: CASSPGLAGGNTGELFF.

This sequence joins TRBV19 and TRBJ1-2; TRBD1 matches at 7 bases. Germline CDR1 LNHDA, CDR2 SQIVND (reference sequence). This CDR3 has 13 amino acids. Unmatched junction bases numbered 5, after V lost 6 bases and J lost 4 bases. CDR3 residues: CASSIQGGYGYTF. The CDR3 region has the DNA TGTGCCAGTAGCATCCAGGGGGGCTATGGCTACACCTTC.

This rearrangement joins TRBV11-2 to TRBJ1-5, with D unclear. Germline assignment: CDR1 SGHAT and CDR2 FQNNGV. CDR3 length: 18 residues. V gave up 1 base and J gave up 3 bases, with 19 bases separating them. CDR3 sequence reads: CASSLGWRAHGNNQPQHF. The CDR3, as DNA: TGTGCCAGCAGCTTAGGTTGGAGGGCCCACGGCAACAATCAGCCCCAGCATTTT.

The chain is built from TRBV5-6 and TRBJ2-5, with D unclear. The CDR3 extends over 13 amino acids. The germline gives CDR1 SGHDT, CDR2 YYEEEE. Trimming pared 0 bases from V and 11 bases from J, leaving 14 bases between. CDR3 DNA sequence: TGTGCCAGCAGCTTGGTGGGTCCAGGCCCTCAGTACTTC. Its protein is CASSLVGPGPQYF.

The V gene is TRBV15, the J gene TRBJ1-1, with 9 bases fitting TRBD1. Trimming at V came to 5 bases and at J to 3 bases, leaving 4 bases not matched to a gene. The length of the CDR3 is 14 residues. Per the germline V gene, CDR1 is LNHNV and CDR2 is YYDKDF (reference sequence). DNA of the CDR3: TGTGCCACCAGCTATACAGGGGGCTACACTGAAGCTTTCTTT. Amino acids: CATSYTGGYTEAFF.

The chain combines TRBV27 with TRBJ1-1, with D hard to call. The CDR3 has 13 amino acids. Per germline, CDR1 MNHEY and CDR2 SMNVEV (reference sequence). Trimming took 6 bases from V and 0 from J, leaving 8 bases between them. The DNA of the CDR3 is TGTGCCAGCAGGCAGGTTTTGAACACTGAAGCTTTCTTT. Encoded protein: CASRQVLNTEAFF.

The V gene is TRBV27, the J gene TRBJ1-1, with D possibly matching TRBD1 (5 bases). The CDR3 spans 17 residues. Germline CDR1 is MNHEY and CDR2 is SMNVEV (reference sequence). The V end was cut by 2 bases, the J end by 2 bases, with 18 bases between. The CDR3 DNA reads as TGTGCCAGCAGTTTAGTCGGGGGGATGGGATCTAACACTGAAGCTTTCTTT. It specifies CASSLVGGMGSNTEAFF.

The gene calls are TRBV29-1 and TRBJ1-2; 7 nucleotides agree with TRBD1. CDR1 is SQVTM, CDR2 ANQGSEA, per germline. The J segment lost 0 bases and the V segment lost 7 bases, leaving 8 bases of the junction unmatched. This CDR3 spans 14 amino acids. The CDR3 is CSALGDSSNYGYTF. DNA for the CDR3: TGCAGCGCACTAGGGGACAGTTCTAACTATGGCTACACCTTC.

V and J are TRBV7-9 and TRBJ1-1; possibly TRBD1 for D (5 bases). Germline assignment: CDR1 SEHNR and CDR2 FQNEAQ (reference sequence). This CDR3 spans 15 amino acids. Trimming removed 1 base from V and 2 bases from J, with 11 bases in between. The CDR3 region has the DNA TGTGCCAGCAGCTTAGGAGGCAGGGCTAACACTGAAGCTTTCTTT. Translation: CASSLGGRANTEAFF.

V is TRBV19 and J is TRBJ2-4; possibly TRBD2 for D (7 bases). Trimming took 1 base from V and 0 from J, leaving 10 bases between them. This CDR3 region has 16 residues. The germline V gene encodes CDR1 LNHDA and CDR2 SQIVND (reference sequence). CDR3 coding DNA: TGTGCCAGTAGTATAGCGGGGGGCCTAGCCAAAAACATTCAGTACTTC. Encoded protein: CASSIAGGLAKNIQYF.

This rearrangement joins TRBV7-9 to TRBJ1-3; D might be TRBD1 (5 bases). The ends were cut back, 3 bases at V and 3 bases at J, with 9 bases in the middle. The length of the CDR3 is 14 residues. The germline CDR1 and CDR2 sequences are SEHNR and FQNEAQ (reference sequence). DNA of the CDR3: TGTGCCAGCAGCTTGGGGCAACTTGGAAACACCATATATTTT. Translated: CASSLGQLGNTIYF.

The CDR3 protein is CASSKRGGEQFF. CDR3 sequence (DNA): TGTGCCAGCAGCAAAAGGGGGGGTGAGCAGTTCTTC. The rearrangement uses TRBV9 and TRBJ2-1; possible D gene TRBD2, 7 bases. Trimming took 4 bases from V and 9 from J, leaving 11 bases between them. Germline-derived CDR1 and CDR2 are SGDLS and YYNGEE. The CDR3 is 12 amino acids.

Only a few counts were recorded for this clone. J is TRBJ2-7 and V is TRBV11-2, with TRBD2 as a possible D gene (5 bases). The CDR3 contains 14 residues. The V end was cut by 1 base, the J end by 7 bases, with 14 bases between. Per the germline V gene, CDR1 is SGHAT and CDR2 is FQNNGV. The CDR3 DNA is TGTGCCAGCAGCTTAGTCGTGGGAGCCGAAGAGCAGTACTTC. Translated: CASSLVVGAEEQYF.

The chain couples TRBV25-1 to TRBJ1-6; 8 nucleotides align to TRBD1. The trim removed 3 bases at V and 3 bases at J, leaving 4 bases unmatched. Germline CDR1 and CDR2: MGHDK and SYGVNS. The CDR3 loop spans 16 amino acids. The CDR3: CASSDPGQGYNSPLHF. CDR3 in DNA: TGTGCCAGCAGTGACCCCGGACAGGGCTATAATTCACCCCTCCACTTT.

Points on this clone: Within the sample, other DNA sequences also encode this same CDR3. The CDR3 region is CASSPPGATGNTIYF. The CDR3 nucleotides are TGTGCCAGCTCACCACCGGGGGCGACTGGAAACACCATATATTTT. This rearrangement joins TRBV18 to TRBJ1-3, with D possibly TRBD1 on 6 matching bases. Between the trimmed V and J ends, which lost 0 bases and 2 bases, there was a span of 8 bases. The CDR3 contains 15 residues. CDR1 and CDR2 from the germline V gene are KGHSH and LQKENI.

The chain couples TRBV9 to TRBJ1-2; the D is unclear. The V end was cut by 0 bases, the J end by 8 bases, with 14 bases between. The CDR3 contains 14 residues. The germline gives CDR1 SGDLS, CDR2 YYNGEE. Here the CDR3 reads CASSVDSGGRGYTF. The CDR3 DNA reads as TGTGCCAGCAGCGTAGACAGTGGAGGGCGCGGCTACACCTTC.

The chain couples TRBV30 to TRBJ1-1; D might be TRBD1 (6 bases). Germline CDR1 is GTSNPN and CDR2 is SVGIG (reference sequence). V lost 0 bases and J lost 4, with 9 bases in between. CDR3 length equals 13 residues. CDR3 DNA sequence: TGTGCCTGGAGTGTAAACAGGGCCACTGAAGCTTTCTTT. Encoded protein: CAWSVNRATEAFF. The full variable domain, completed using reference TRBV30 and TRBJ1-1, is SQTIHQWPATLVQPVGSPLSLECTVEGTSNPNLYWYRQAAGRGLQLLFYSVGIGQISSEVPQNLSASRPQDRQFILSSKKLLLSDSGFYLCAWSVNRATEAFFGQGTRLTVV.

This clone was observed once. V usage is TRBV7-3 and J usage is TRBJ1-1; D perhaps matches TRBD1 (5 bases). This CDR3 comprises 13 residues. Germline V CDR1 and CDR2: SGHTA, FQGTGA. With 6 bases removed from V and 1 base from J, the gap between germline ends came to 9 bases. This chain's CDR3 is CASRRQQNTEAFF. CDR3 bases: TGTGCCAGCAGGAGACAGCAGAACACTGAAGCTTTCTTT.

The chain links TRBV7-6 to TRBJ2-2; TRBD1 matches at 9 bases. The CDR3 loop spans 18 amino acids. V trimming: 5 bases; J trimming: 2 bases; junction bases outside the gene matches: 12. CDR1 SGHVS and CDR2 FNYEAQ come from the germline V gene. The CDR3 region has the DNA TGTGCCAGCAGCCCTCAACCGGGACAGGGATCTAACACCGGGGAGCTGTTTTTT. Translated: CASSPQPGQGSNTGELFF.

V is TRBV30 and J is TRBJ1-2; 7 nucleotides align to TRBD1. The CDR3 consists of 12 residues. From germline, CDR1 is GTSNPN and CDR2 SVGIG (reference sequence). J was trimmed by 7 bases and V by 3 bases; bases with no gene match: 5. CDR3: CAWRQRQGGYTF. The CDR3 nucleotides read TGTGCCTGGAGACAAAGACAGGGTGGCTACACCTTC.